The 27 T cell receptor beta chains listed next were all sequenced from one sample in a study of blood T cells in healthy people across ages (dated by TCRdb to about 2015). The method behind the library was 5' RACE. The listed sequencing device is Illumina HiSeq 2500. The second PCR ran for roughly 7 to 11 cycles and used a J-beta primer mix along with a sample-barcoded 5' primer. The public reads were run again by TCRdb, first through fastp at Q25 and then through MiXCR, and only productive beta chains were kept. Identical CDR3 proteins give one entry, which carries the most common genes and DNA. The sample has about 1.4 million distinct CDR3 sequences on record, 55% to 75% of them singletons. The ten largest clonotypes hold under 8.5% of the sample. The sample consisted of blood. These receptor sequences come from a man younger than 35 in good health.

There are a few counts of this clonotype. CDR3 nucleotides: TGCGCCAGCAGCCAAGAACCTAGCGGAGCTATACAAGAGACCCAGTACTTC. The encoded protein is CASSQEPSGAIQETQYF. The chain has TRBV4-1 and TRBJ2-5; 7 nucleotides match TRBD2. The J segment lost 2 bases and the V segment lost 0 bases, leaving 9 bases of the junction unmatched. CDR1 MGHRA and CDR2 YSYEKL come from the germline V gene. CDR3 length: 17 amino acids.

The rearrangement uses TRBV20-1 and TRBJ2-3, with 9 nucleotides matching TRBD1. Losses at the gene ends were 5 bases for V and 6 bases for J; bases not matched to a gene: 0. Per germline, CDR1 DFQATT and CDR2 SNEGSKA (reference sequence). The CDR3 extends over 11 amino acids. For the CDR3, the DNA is TGCAGTGCTGGGACAGGGGATACGCAGTATTTT. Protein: CSAGTGDTQYF.

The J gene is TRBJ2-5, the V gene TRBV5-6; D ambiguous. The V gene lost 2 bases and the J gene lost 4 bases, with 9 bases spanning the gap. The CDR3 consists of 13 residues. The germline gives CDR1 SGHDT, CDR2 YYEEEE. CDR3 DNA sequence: TGTGCCAGCAGCTTCGGTCAGAGAGAGACCCAGTACTTC. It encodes CASSFGQRETQYF.

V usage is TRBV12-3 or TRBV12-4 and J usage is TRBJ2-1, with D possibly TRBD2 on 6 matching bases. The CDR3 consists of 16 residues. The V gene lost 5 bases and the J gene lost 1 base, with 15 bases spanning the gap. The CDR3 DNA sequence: TGTGCCAGCAGTCCCCCCCGACTAGATTCCTACAATGAGCAGTTCTTC. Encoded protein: CASSPPRLDSYNEQFF.

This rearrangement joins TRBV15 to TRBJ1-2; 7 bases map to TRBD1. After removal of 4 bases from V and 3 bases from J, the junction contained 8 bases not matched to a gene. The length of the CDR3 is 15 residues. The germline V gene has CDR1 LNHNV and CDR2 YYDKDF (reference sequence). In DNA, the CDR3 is TGTGCCACCAGCAAGAGACAGGGAAGGGACTATGGCTACACCTTC. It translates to CATSKRQGRDYGYTF.

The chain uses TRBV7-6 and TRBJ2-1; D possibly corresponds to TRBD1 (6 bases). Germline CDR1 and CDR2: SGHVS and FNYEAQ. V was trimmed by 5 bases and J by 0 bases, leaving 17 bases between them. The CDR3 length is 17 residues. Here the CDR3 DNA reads TGTGCCAGCAGCCAATATACAGGGACCAGCTCCTACAATGAGCAGTTCTTC. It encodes CASSQYTGTSSYNEQFF.

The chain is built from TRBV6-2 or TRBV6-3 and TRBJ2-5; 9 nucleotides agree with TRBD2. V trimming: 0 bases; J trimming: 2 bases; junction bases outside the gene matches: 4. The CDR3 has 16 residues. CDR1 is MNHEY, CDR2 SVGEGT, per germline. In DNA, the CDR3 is TGTGCCAGCAGTTACTCTCGCGGGAGGGGGCAAGAGACCCAGTACTTC. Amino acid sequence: CASSYSRGRGQETQYF.

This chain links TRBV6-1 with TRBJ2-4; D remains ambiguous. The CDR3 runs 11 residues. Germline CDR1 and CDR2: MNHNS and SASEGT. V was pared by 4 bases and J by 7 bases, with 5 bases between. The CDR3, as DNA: TGTGCCAGCAGTGGACCGAACATTCAGTACTTC. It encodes CASSGPNIQYF.

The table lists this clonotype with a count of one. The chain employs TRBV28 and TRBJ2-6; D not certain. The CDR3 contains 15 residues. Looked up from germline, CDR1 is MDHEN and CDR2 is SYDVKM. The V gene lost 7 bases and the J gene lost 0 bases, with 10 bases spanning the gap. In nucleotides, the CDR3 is TGTGCCAGCAATCCCCAGGTCTCTGGGGCCAACGTCCTGACTTTC. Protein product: CASNPQVSGANVLTF.

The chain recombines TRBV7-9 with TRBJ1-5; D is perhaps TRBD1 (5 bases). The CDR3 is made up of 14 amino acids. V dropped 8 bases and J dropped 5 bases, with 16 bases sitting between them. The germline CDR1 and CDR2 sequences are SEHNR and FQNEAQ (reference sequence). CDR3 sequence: CASGTDFRDQPQHF. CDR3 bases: TGTGCCAGCGGGACGGATTTTAGGGATCAGCCCCAGCATTTT. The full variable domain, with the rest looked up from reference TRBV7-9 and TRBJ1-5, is DTGVSQNPRHKITKRGQNVTFRCDPISEHNRLYWYRQTLGQGPEFLTYFQNEAQLEKSRLLSDRFSAERPKGSFSTLEIQRTEQGDSAMYLCASGTDFRDQPQHFGDGTRLSIL.

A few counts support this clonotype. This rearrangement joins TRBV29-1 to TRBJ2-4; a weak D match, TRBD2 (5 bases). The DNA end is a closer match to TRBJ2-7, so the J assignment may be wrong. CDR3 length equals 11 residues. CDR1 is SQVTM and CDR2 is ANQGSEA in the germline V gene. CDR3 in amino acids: CSAGENYEQYF. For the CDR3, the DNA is TGCAGCGCCGGGGAAAACTACGAGCAGTACTTC.

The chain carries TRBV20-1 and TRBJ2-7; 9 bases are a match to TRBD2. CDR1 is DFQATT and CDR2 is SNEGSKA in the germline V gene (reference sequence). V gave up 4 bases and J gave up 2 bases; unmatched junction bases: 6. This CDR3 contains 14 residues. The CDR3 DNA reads TGCAGTGCTATTCCTAGCGGGGAGACCTACGAGCAGTACTTC. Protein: CSAIPSGETYEQYF.

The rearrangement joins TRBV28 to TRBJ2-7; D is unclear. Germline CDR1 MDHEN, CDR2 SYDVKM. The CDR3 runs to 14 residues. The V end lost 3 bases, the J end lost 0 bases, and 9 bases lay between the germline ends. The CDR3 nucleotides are TGTGCCAGCAGTTTTACCGGTCACTCCTACGAGCAGTACTTC. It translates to CASSFTGHSYEQYF.

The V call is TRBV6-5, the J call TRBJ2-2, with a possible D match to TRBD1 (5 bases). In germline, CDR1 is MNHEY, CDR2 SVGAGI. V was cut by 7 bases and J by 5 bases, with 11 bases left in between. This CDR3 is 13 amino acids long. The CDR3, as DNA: TGTGCCAGCACCACAGGCCCGACCGGGGAGCTGTTTTTT. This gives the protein CASTTGPTGELFF.

Here the CDR3 DNA reads TGTGCCAGCAGTTTTGGAGGGGCTTTAGATACGCAGTATTTT. Amino acid sequence: CASSFGGALDTQYF. The chain uses TRBV12-3 or TRBV12-4 and TRBJ2-3; weak D call: TRBD2 (6 bases). The CDR3 has 14 residues. V lost 3 bases, J lost 5 bases, and 12 bases lay in between.

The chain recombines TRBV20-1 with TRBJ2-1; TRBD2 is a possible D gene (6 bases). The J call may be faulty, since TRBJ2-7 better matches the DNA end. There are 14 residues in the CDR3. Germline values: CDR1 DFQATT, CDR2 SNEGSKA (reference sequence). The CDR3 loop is CSATRDFGGYEQYF. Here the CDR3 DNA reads TGCAGTGCTACCCGGGACTTTGGGGGGTACGAGCAGTACTTC.

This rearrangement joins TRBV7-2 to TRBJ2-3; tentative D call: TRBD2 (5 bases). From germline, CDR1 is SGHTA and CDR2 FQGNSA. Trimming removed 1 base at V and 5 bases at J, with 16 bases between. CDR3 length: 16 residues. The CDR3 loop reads CASSLGPGVLLDTQYF. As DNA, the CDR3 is TGTGCCAGCAGCTTAGGTCCCGGGGTTTTACTAGATACGCAGTATTTT.

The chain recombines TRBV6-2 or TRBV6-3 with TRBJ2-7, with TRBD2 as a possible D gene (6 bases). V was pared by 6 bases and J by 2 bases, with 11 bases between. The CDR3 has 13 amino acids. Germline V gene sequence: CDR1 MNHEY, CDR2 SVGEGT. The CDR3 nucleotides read TGTGCCAGCAGAATCGGACTAACCTACGAGCAGTACTTC. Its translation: CASRIGLTYEQYF.

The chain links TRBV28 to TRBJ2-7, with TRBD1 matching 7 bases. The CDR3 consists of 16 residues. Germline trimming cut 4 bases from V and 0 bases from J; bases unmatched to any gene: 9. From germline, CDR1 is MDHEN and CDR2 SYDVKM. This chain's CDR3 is CASSSSGGSLSYEQYF. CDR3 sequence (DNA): TGTGCCAGCAGTTCCTCAGGGGGTTCCCTCTCCTACGAGCAGTACTTC.

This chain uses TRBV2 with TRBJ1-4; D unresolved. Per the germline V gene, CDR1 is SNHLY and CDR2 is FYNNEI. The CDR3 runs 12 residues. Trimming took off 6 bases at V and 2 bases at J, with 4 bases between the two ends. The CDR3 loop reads CASRRTNEKLFF. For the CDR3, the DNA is TGTGCCAGCAGACGGACTAATGAAAAACTGTTTTTT.

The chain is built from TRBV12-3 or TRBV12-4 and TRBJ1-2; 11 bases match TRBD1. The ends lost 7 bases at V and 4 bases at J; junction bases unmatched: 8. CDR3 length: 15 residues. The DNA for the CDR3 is TGTGCCAGCAACCCCGGGACAGGGGGGGCCTATGGCTACACCTTC. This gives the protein CASNPGTGGAYGYTF.

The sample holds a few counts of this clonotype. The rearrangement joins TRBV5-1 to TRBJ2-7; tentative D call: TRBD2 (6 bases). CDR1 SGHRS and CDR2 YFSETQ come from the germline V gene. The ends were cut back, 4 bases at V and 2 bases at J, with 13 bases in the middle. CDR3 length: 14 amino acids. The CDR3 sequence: CASSDLATTYEQYF. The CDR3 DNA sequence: TGCGCCAGCAGCGATCTAGCGACGACCTACGAGCAGTACTTC.

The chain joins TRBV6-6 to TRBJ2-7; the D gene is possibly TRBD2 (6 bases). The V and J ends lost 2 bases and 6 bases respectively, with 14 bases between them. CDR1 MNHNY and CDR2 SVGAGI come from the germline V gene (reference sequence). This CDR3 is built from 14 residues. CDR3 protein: CASSYTLGAGEQYF. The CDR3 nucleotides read TGTGCCAGCAGTTACACCCTGGGAGCGGGCGAGCAGTACTTC.

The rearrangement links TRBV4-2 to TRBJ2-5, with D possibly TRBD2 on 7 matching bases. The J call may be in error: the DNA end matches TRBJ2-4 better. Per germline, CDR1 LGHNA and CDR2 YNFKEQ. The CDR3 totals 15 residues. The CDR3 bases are TGTGCCAGCAGCCTGCCCGAAGGGGGGGTAAACATTCAGTACTTC. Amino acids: CASSLPEGGVNIQYF.

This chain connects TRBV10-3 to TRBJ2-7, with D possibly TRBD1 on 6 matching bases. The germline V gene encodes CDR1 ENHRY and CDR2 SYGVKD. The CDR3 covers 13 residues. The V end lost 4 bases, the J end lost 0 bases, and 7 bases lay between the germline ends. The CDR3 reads CAISGDTSYEQYF. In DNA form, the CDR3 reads TGTGCCATCAGTGGGGACACCTCCTACGAGCAGTACTTC.

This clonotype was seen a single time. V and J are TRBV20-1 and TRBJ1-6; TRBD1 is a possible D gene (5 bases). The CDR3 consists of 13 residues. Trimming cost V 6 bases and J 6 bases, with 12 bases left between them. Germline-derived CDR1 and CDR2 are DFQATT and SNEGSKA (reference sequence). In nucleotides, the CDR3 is TGCAGTGCGATGGGGGGATTTAATTCACCCCTCCACTTT. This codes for CSAMGGFNSPLHF.

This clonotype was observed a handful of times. The CDR3 DNA reads as TGCAGCGTTGGGCCCCGGGGGCTTACCTACGAGCAGTACTTC. Its translation: CSVGPRGLTYEQYF. The chain couples TRBV29-1 to TRBJ2-7; D may match TRBD1 or TRBD2 (6 bases each). This CDR3 has 14 residues. In germline, CDR1 is SQVTM, CDR2 ANQGSEA. V shed 4 bases and J shed 2 bases, with 15 bases lying between them.